A selection of T cell receptor beta chains follows, all from one sample in a study of T cell changes during pregnancy in multiple sclerosis. Measured with immunoSEQ multiplex PCR; TCRdb has only the in-frame clones, and not every one. The data hold some 51,000 clones, with 94% observed a single time. The source material was CD8+ T cells from peripheral blood mononuclear cells, sampled in the first trimester of pregnancy. Receptors were obtained from a female donor with multiple sclerosis, enrolled in a pregnancy study. CDR3s include the opening cysteine and the closing phenylalanine or tryptophan. The order of the fields is CDR3 length, V gene, D gene, J gene, clone size, CDR3 protein, CDR3 DNA. D genes are given only for firm matches. A row's size may be missing; if present it is once, few, many or a size class.

length: 13; V: TRBV10-3; D: TRBD2; J: TRBJ2-1; size: -; CDR3: CAISTSGPNEQFF; DNA: TGTGCCATCAGCACTAGCGGGCCCAATGAGCAGTTCTTC
length: 14; V: TRBV2; D: -; J: TRBJ2-2; size: -; CDR3: CASKNRGVPGELFF; DNA: TGTGCCAGCAAGAATCGAGGTGTCCCCGGGGAGCTGTTTTTT
length: 15; V: TRBV4-1; D: TRBD1; J: TRBJ2-7; size: once; CDR3: CASSQGTGDAYEQYF; DNA: TGCGCCAGCAGCCAAGGGACAGGGGATGCCTACGAGCAGTACTTC
length: 13; V: TRBV27; D: -; J: TRBJ1-2; size: -; CDR3: CASSPLPGDGYTF; DNA: TGTGCCAGCAGCCCACTCCCAGGGGATGGCTACACCTTC
length: 17; V: TRBV27; D: -; J: TRBJ1-1; size: -; CDR3: CASSLGRGRLHLTEAFF; DNA: TGTGCCAGCAGCTTGGGCCGGGGGAGGCTACATTTAACTGAAGCTTTCTTT
length: 18; V: TRBV21-1; D: -; J: TRBJ2-7; size: -; CDR3: CASSVRTQDTPYPYEQYF; DNA: TGTGCCAGCAGCGTGAGGACCCAGGACACACCTTACCCGTACGAGCAGTACTTC
length: 16; V: TRBV27; D: TRBD2; J: TRBJ2-1; size: -; CDR3: CASSPASGSSYNEQFF; DNA: TGTGCCAGCAGCCCGGCTAGCGGGAGCTCCTACAATGAGCAGTTCTTC
length: 17; V: TRBV7-9; D: TRBD2; J: TRBJ2-7; size: many; CDR3: CASSLDRLAGGIYEQYF; DNA: TGTGCCAGCAGCTTGGATCGCCTAGCGGGAGGAATCTACGAGCAGTACTTC
length: 16; V: TRBV4-1; D: -; J: TRBJ1-2; size: -; CDR3: CASSLEIGTTGRGYTF; DNA: TGCGCCAGCAGCCTTGAAATTGGGACGACCGGGAGGGGCTACACCTTC
length: 14; V: TRBV7-9; D: -; J: TRBJ2-7; size: -; CDR3: CASSLEVSAYEQYF; DNA: TGTGCCAGCAGCTTAGAGGTTAGCGCCTACGAGCAGTACTTC
length: 17; V: TRBV11-2; D: TRBD2; J: TRBJ2-7; size: -; CDR3: CASSLGAGRAFSYEQYF; DNA: TGTGCCAGCAGCTTAGGGGCCGGGAGGGCCTTCTCCTACGAGCAGTACTTC
length: 14; V: TRBV5-5; D: -; J: TRBJ1-1; size: -; CDR3: CASSLAHLNTEAFF; DNA: TGTGCCAGCAGCTTGGCCCATTTGAACACTGAAGCTTTCTTT
length: 15; V: TRBV6-4; D: -; J: TRBJ1-1; size: once; CDR3: CASSAGNSGNTEAFF; DNA: TGTGCCAGCAGTGCCGGTAATTCGGGGAACACTGAAGCTTTCTTT
length: 14; V: TRBV10-3; D: TRBD1; J: TRBJ1-1; size: few; CDR3: CAIRAPTGSGEAFF; DNA: TGTGCCATCCGGGCCCCGACAGGGTCCGGTGAAGCTTTCTTT
length: 14; V: TRBV5-4; D: TRBD1; J: TRBJ1-3; size: -; CDR3: CASSDRVFGDTIYF; DNA: TGTGCCAGCAGCGACAGGGTTTTTGGAGACACCATATATTTT
length: 15; V: TRBV4-2; D: -; J: TRBJ1-1; size: -; CDR3: CASSQEATRNTEAFF; DNA: TGTGCCAGCAGCCAAGAGGCGACAAGGAACACTGAAGCTTTCTTT
length: 16; V: TRBV7-9; D: TRBD2; J: TRBJ2-7; size: -; CDR3: CASSSSSGKEAYEQYF; DNA: TGTGCCAGTAGCTCATCTAGCGGGAAGGAGGCTTACGAGCAGTACTTC
length: 13; V: TRBV6-1; D: -; J: TRBJ2-2; size: -; CDR3: CASSVEATGELFF; DNA: TGTGCCAGCAGCGTGGAGGCCACCGGGGAGCTGTTTTTT
length: 14; V: TRBV19; D: -; J: TRBJ2-7; size: -; CDR3: CASSIGGRNYEQYF; DNA: TGTGCCAGTAGTATAGGCGGCCGTAACTACGAGCAGTACTTC
length: 20; V: TRBV27; D: TRBD2; J: TRBJ2-1; size: -; CDR3: CASSFLLAGEIGGSYNEQFF; DNA: TGTGCCAGCAGTTTCTTGCTAGCGGGAGAAATTGGGGGCTCCTACAATGAGCAGTTCTTC
length: 13; V: TRBV10-3; D: -; J: TRBJ1-3; size: -; CDR3: CAKSSGVGNTIYF; DNA: TGTGCCAAGTCATCAGGGGTCGGAAACACCATATATTTT
length: 15; V: TRBV18; D: TRBD1; J: TRBJ2-5; size: -; CDR3: CASSPYRDRQETQYF; DNA: TGTGCCAGCTCACCTTACCGGGACAGACAAGAGACCCAGTACTTC
length: 11; V: TRBV27; D: -; J: TRBJ2-1; size: once; CDR3: CASTGGASEFF; DNA: TGTGCCAGCACCGGCGGGGCGAGCGAGTTCTTC
length: 15; V: TRBV27; D: TRBD1; J: TRBJ2-1; size: -; CDR3: CASSRDREPYNEQFF; DNA: TGTGCCAGCAGTCGGGACAGGGAGCCCTACAATGAGCAGTTCTTC
length: 15; V: TRBV4-3; D: TRBD2; J: TRBJ2-1; size: -; CDR3: CASSQVTPGTTEQFF; DNA: TGCGCCAGCAGCCAAGTAACGCCCGGGACTACAGAGCAGTTCTTC
length: 14; V: TRBV2; D: -; J: TRBJ1-1; size: once; CDR3: CASSEGRMNTEAFF; DNA: TGTGCCAGCAGTGAAGGCAGGATGAACACTGAAGCTTTCTTT
length: 16; V: TRBV4-1; D: TRBD2; J: TRBJ2-1; size: -; CDR3: CASSQVLAGKENEQFF; DNA: TGCGCCAGCAGCCAAGTGCTAGCGGGGAAGGAGAATGAGCAGTTCTTC
length: 14; V: TRBV7-9; D: TRBD2; J: TRBJ2-1; size: -; CDR3: CASLTSGEPNEQFF; DNA: TGTGCCAGCCTTACTAGCGGGGAACCCAATGAGCAGTTCTTC
length: 15; V: TRBV4-1; D: TRBD1; J: TRBJ1-4; size: few; CDR3: CASSQFRQGDEKLFF; DNA: TGCGCCAGCAGCCAATTCCGACAGGGTGACGAAAAACTGTTTTTT
length: 15; V: TRBV6-5; D: -; J: TRBJ1-5; size: -; CDR3: CASFQGTGSNQPQHF; DNA: TGTGCCTCCTTTCAGGGAACGGGTAGCAATCAGCCCCAGCATTTT
length: 14; V: TRBV6-1; D: TRBD1; J: TRBJ1-2; size: -; CDR3: CASSQTGTASGYTF; DNA: TGTGCCAGCAGTCAGACAGGGACAGCCTCAGGCTACACCTTC
length: 14; V: TRBV5-1; D: -; J: TRBJ1-1; size: -; CDR3: CASSLESSRFEAFF; DNA: TGCGCCAGCAGCTTGGAATCGAGTCGTTTTGAAGCTTTCTTT
length: 14; V: TRBV4-3; D: TRBD1; J: TRBJ1-2; size: -; CDR3: CASSPRTGNYGYTF; DNA: TGCGCCAGCAGCCCTCGGACAGGGAACTATGGCTACACCTTC
length: 16; V: TRBV28; D: TRBD2; J: TRBJ2-7; size: -; CDR3: CASSFRSGRVLYEQYF; DNA: TGTGCCAGCAGTTTCAGGTCCGGGAGGGTCCTCTACGAGCAGTACTTC
length: 16; V: TRBV11-2; D: -; J: TRBJ2-2; size: -; CDR3: CASSGEGGPNTGELFF; DNA: TGTGCCAGCAGCGGAGAGGGGGGGCCGAACACCGGGGAGCTGTTTTTT
length: 11; V: TRBV27; D: -; J: TRBJ2-3; size: -; CDR3: CASSFSDTQYF; DNA: TGTGCCAGCAGTTTCTCAGATACGCAGTATTTT
length: 15; V: TRBV9; D: -; J: TRBJ2-2; size: -; CDR3: CASSVVGGGPGELFF; DNA: TGTGCCAGCAGCGTAGTTGGGGGGGGGCCCGGGGAGCTGTTTTTT
length: 18; V: TRBV6-1; D: -; J: TRBJ2-2; size: -; CDR3: CASSDLTGPSGDTGELFF; DNA: TGTGCCAGCAGTGACCTTACCGGTCCCTCGGGGGACACCGGGGAGCTGTTTTTT
length: 14; V: TRBV6-1; D: -; J: TRBJ2-1; size: -; CDR3: CASSRLGAYNEQFF; DNA: TGTGCCAGCAGCCGCCTCGGAGCCTACAATGAGCAGTTCTTC
length: 17; V: TRBV18; D: TRBD2; J: TRBJ2-1; size: once; CDR3: CASSPISSGSSYNEQFF; DNA: TGTGCCAGCTCCCCAATCTCTAGCGGGAGCTCCTACAATGAGCAGTTCTTC
length: 17; V: TRBV7-8; D: -; J: TRBJ1-4; size: -; CDR3: CASSLAGASYRDEKLFF; DNA: TGTGCCAGCAGCTTAGCGGGTGCTTCCTACAGAGATGAAAAACTGTTTTTT